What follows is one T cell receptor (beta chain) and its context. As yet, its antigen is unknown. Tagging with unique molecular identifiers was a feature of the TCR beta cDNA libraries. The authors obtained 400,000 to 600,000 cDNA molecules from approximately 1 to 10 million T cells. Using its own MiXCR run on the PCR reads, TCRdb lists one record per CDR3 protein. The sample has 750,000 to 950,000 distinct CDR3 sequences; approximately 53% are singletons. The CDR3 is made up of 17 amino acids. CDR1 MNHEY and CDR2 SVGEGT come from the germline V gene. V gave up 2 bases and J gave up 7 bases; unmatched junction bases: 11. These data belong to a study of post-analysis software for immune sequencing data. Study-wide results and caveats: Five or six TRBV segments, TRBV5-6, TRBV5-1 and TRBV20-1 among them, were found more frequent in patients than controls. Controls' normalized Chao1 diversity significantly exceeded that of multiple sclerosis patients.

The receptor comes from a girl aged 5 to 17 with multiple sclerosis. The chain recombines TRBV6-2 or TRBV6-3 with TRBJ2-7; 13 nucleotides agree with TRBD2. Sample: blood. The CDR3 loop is CASSYPILAGGEHEQYF. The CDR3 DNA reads TGTGCCAGCAGTTACCCGATACTAGCGGGAGGGGAGCATGAGCAGTACTTC.